A single sample is the source of the 8 T cell receptor beta chains below, sequenced in a study of cytotoxic CD8 clonotypes in ibrutinib-treated CLL. TCRdb's copy holds only in-frame clones and misses some; the assay was immunoSEQ multiplex PCR. The table shows about 160,000 clones, with roughly 80% occurring only once. The sample in question was PBMCs, obtained after 12 months of ibrutinib treatment. The source is a human donor with chronic lymphocytic leukemia.

The chain carries TRBV28 and TRBJ1-4; D is undetermined. V was shortened by 1 base and J by 10 bases, with 13 bases between the two germline ends. The CDR3 is 14 residues long. Germline CDR1 is MDHEN and CDR2 is SYDVKM. CDR3 residues: CASSLFEGTRKLFF. CDR3 nucleotide sequence: TGTGCCAGCAGTTTATTCGAGGGAACCCGAAAACTGTTTTTT.

The V call is TRBV9, the J call TRBJ1-4; D possibly corresponds to TRBD1 (6 bases). The V end was cut by 0 bases, the J end by 3 bases, with 9 bases between. Per germline, CDR1 SGDLS and CDR2 YYNGEE. CDR3 length equals 15 residues. The CDR3 region is CASSVASGANEKLFF. CDR3 DNA sequence: TGTGCCAGCAGCGTAGCTTCAGGGGCTAATGAAAAACTGTTTTTT.

The CDR3 loop reads CASSLKGGEYYGYTF. CDR3 coding DNA: TGTGCCAGCAGTTTGAAAGGAGGAGAATACTATGGCTACACCTTC. This chain connects TRBV27 to TRBJ1-2, with no clear D. The V gene's germline CDR1 is MNHEY and CDR2 SMNVEV (reference sequence). The V end lost 3 bases, the J end lost 3 bases, and 14 bases lay between the germline ends. The CDR3 sequence is 15 residues long.

This clone was observed a handful of times. The V gene is TRBV10-3, the J gene TRBJ1-5, with 9 bases aligning to TRBD1. The CDR3 is 14 residues long. The germline gives CDR1 ENHRY, CDR2 SYGVKD. The ends lost 8 bases at V and 11 bases at J; junction bases unmatched: 13. The CDR3 region has the DNA TGTGCCATCGCTAGGACAGGGGACGAAAATACCCAGCATTTT. Its translation: CAIARTGDENTQHF.

The V gene is TRBV5-3, the J gene TRBJ2-7; tentatively, D is TRBD2 (6 bases). TRBV5-3 is an open reading frame, and its role is uncertain. This CDR3 is built from 18 residues. The V and J ends lost 6 bases and 0 bases respectively, with 25 bases between them. The CDR3 DNA reads as TGTGCCAGAATTTTATGTTTAGGCGGGGAGACTCGCTCCTACGAGCAGTACTTC. Translated: CARILCLGGETRSYEQYF.

The genes are TRBV4-1 and TRBJ2-7; D not certain. V was cut by 0 bases and J by 0 bases, with 12 bases left in between. The CDR3 loop spans 16 amino acids. Per germline, CDR1 MGHRA and CDR2 YSYEKL. DNA of the CDR3: TGCGCCAGCAGCCAAGAAATGACCGACAACTCCTACGAGCAGTACTTC. Its translation: CASSQEMTDNSYEQYF.

The genes are TRBV14 and TRBJ1-4; maybe TRBD1 (5 bases). Germline CDR1 is SGHDN and CDR2 is FVKESK. This CDR3 has 13 amino acids. V gave up 0 bases and J gave up 12 bases, with 11 bases separating them. CDR3 DNA sequence: TGTGCCAGCAGCCAAGATGTAAGGGGAGAACTGTTTTTT. It yields the protein CASSQDVRGELFF. Full variable domain (remainder filled in from reference TRBV14 and TRBJ1-4): EAGVTQFPSHSVIEKGQTVTLRCDPISGHDNLYWYRRVMGKEIKFLLHFVKESKQDESGMPNNRFLAERTGGTYSTLKVQPAELEDSGVYFCASSQDVRGELFFGSGTQLSVL.

The genes are TRBV7-9 and TRBJ1-1, with D perhaps TRBD1 (6 bases). V was clipped by 6 bases and J by 5 bases, with 16 bases between them. The CDR3 is 14 residues long. Germline V gene data show CDR1 as SEHNR and CDR2 as FQNEAQ (reference sequence). As DNA, the CDR3 is TGTGCCAGCAGTAGAGAAGGGGGATTTACTGAAGCTTTCTTT. Protein sequence: CASSREGGFTEAFF.